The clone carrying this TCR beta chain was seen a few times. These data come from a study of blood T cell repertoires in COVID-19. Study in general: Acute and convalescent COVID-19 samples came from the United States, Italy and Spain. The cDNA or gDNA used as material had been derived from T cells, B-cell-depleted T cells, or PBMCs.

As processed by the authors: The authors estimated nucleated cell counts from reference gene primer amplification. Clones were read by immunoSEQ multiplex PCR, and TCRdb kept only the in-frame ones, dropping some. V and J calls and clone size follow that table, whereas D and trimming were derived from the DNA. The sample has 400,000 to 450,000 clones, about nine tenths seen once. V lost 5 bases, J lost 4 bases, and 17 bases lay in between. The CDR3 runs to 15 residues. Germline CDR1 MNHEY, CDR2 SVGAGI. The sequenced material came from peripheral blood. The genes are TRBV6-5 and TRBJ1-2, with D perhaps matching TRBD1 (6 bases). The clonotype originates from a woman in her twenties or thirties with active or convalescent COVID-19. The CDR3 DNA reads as TGTGCCAGCAGTCAGGACAGCGACCGGACCTATGGCTACACCTTC. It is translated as CASSQDSDRTYGYTF.